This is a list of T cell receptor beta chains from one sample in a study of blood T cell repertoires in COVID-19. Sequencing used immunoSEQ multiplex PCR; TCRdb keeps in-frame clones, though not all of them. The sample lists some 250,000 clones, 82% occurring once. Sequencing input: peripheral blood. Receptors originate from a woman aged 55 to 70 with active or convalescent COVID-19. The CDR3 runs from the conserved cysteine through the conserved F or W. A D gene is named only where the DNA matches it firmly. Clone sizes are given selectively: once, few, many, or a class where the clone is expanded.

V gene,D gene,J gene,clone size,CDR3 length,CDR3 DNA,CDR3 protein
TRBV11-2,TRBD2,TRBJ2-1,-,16,TGTGCCAGCAGCCTAAGGTCACTAGCGGGGGGCAATGAGCAGTTCTTC,CASSLRSLAGGNEQFF
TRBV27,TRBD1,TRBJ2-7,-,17,TGTGCCAGCAGTTCAAGCGCGGCAGGGGGCTCCTCCTACGAGCAGTACTTC,CASSSSAAGGSSYEQYF
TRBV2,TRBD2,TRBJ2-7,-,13,TGTGCCAGCAGGACTAGCGGGGCCTACGAGCAGTACTTC,CASRTSGAYEQYF
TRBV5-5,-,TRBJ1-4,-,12,TGTGCCAGCAGCTTGAGGGGTGAAAAACTGTTTTTT,CASSLRGEKLFF
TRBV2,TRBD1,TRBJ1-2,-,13,TGTGCCAGCAGTGAAAGGGGACAGGGGGGCTACACCTTC,CASSERGQGGYTF
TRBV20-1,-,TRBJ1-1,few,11,TGCAGTGCGATAACATACACTGAAGCTTTCTTT,CSAITYTEAFF
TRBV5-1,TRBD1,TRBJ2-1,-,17,TGCGCCAGCAGCTTGGGACAGGGGCCGCTCCTTTCCAATGAGCAGTTCTTC,CASSLGQGPLLSNEQFF
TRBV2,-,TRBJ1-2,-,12,TGTGCCAGCAGTGAAGACAGCTATGGCTACACCTTC,CASSEDSYGYTF
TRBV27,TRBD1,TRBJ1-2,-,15,TGTGCCAGCGCCATAATGGGACAGGTTAACTATGGCTACACCTTC,CASAIMGQVNYGYTF
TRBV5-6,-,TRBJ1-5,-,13,TGTGCCAGCAGCTTGGGGGCGGGCGGGCCCCAGCATTTT,CASSLGAGGPQHF
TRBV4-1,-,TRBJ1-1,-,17,TGCGCCAGCAGCCAAGTGACCCGGACTGGCGGGAACACTGAAGCTTTCTTT,CASSQVTRTGGNTEAFF
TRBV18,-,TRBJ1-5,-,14,TGTGCCAGCTCACCACAGGGAGGGGCCCAGCCCCAGCATTTT,CASSPQGGAQPQHF
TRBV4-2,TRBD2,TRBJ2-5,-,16,TGTGCCAGCACTAGGCTAGCGGGGGACCAACAAGAGACCCAGTACTTC,CASTRLAGDQQETQYF
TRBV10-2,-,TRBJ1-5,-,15,TGCGCCAGCGACCCAACCGGGACACTTTATCAGCCCCAGCATTTT,CASDPTGTLYQPQHF
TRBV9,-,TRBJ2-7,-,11,TGTGCCAGCAGCGCCGGCTACGAGCAGTACTTC,CASSAGYEQYF
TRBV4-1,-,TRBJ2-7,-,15,TGCGCCAGCAGCCAAGTATTGGCAGATTCCTACGAGCAGTACTTC,CASSQVLADSYEQYF
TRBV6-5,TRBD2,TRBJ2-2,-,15,TGTGCCATCCACACCGGGGGGGCCGGCACCGGGGAGCTGTTTTTT,CAIHTGGAGTGELFF
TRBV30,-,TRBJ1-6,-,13,TGTGCCTGGAGTGTACAGGGAAATTCACCCCTCCACTTT,CAWSVQGNSPLHF
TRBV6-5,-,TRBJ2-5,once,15,TGTGCCAGCAGTTACTCTGGCGGCACAACGGAGACCCAGTACTTC,CASSYSGGTTETQYF
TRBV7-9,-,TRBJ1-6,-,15,TGTGCCAGCAGCTTAAGGCTGGGGGGTGGTTCACCCCTCCACTTT,CASSLRLGGGSPLHF
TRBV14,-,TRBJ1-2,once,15,TGTGCCAGCAGCCAAGATCAAGCAGGTCCCCGTGGCTACACCTTC,CASSQDQAGPRGYTF
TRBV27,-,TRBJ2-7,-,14,TGTGCCAGCAGTTTTTCCCGCACAAACTACGAGCAGTACTTC,CASSFSRTNYEQYF
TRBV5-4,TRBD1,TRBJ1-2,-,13,TGTGCCAGCAGCAGGGACAGGGTATCTGGCTACACCTTC,CASSRDRVSGYTF
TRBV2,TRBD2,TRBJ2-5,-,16,TGTGCCAGCAGACCACTAGCGGGGGGCCAGGGAGAGACCCAGTACTTC,CASRPLAGGQGETQYF
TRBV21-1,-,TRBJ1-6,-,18,TGTGCCAGCAGCTCCCAACCCTTTACAGGGTACTATAATTCACCCCTCCACTTT,CASSSQPFTGYYNSPLHF
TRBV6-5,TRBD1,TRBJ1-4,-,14,TGTGCCAGCAGTTCCCGGACAGGGGTGAAAAAACTGTTTTTT,CASSSRTGVKKLFF
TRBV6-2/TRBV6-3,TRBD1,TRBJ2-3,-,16,TGTGCCAGCAGTTACCCTACAGGGACAGAGACAGATACGCAGTATTTT,CASSYPTGTETDTQYF
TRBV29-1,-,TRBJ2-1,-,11,TGCAGCGTTGGGAACGGGATTGAGCAGTTCTTC,CSVGNGIEQFF
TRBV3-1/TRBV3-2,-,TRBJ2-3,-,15,TGTGCCAGCTCCCAGGGGGGTATCGGCACAGATACGCAGTATTTT,CASSQGGIGTDTQYF
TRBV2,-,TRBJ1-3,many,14,TGTGCCAGCATTCAGGGAGGCTCTGGAAACACCATATATTTT,CASIQGGSGNTIYF
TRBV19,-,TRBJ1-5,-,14,TGTGCCAGTAATTCGGACTATAGCAATCAGCCCCAGCATTTT,CASNSDYSNQPQHF
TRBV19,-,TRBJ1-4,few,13,TGTGCCAGTAGTGTTTTACAGGATGAAAAACTGTTTTTT,CASSVLQDEKLFF
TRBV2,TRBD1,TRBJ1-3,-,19,TGTGCCAGCAGCCAAAGACTCGTGACAGGGTTTGGCTCTGGAAACACCATATATTTT,CASSQRLVTGFGSGNTIYF
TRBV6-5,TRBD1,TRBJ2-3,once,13,TGTGCCAGCCGACAGGGGTCCGCAGATACGCAGTATTTT,CASRQGSADTQYF
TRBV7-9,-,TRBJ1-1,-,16,TGTGCCAGCAGCTTCGGGAGGGGAGCCTCGAACACTGAAGCTTTCTTT,CASSFGRGASNTEAFF
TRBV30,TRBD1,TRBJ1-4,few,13,TGTGCCTGGAGGACAGGGGGGAATGAAAAACTGTTTTTT,CAWRTGGNEKLFF
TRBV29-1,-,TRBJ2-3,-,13,TGCAGCGTTGAGGGGGCTAGCACAGATACGCAGTATTTT,CSVEGASTDTQYF
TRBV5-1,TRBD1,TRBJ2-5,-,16,TGCGCCAGCAGCTTGGCCGGGCAGGGGGCGCGAGAGACCCAGTACTTC,CASSLAGQGARETQYF
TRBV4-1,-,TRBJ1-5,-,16,TGCGCCAGCAGCCAAGAGGAGGGAAATAACAATCAGCCCCAGCATTTT,CASSQEEGNNNQPQHF
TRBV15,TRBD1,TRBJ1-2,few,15,TGTGCCACCAGCAGAGTTAAACAGGGGGCGTCTGGCTACACCTTC,CATSRVKQGASGYTF
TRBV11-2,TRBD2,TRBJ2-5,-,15,TGTGCCAGCAGCCCCCCGGCTAGCGGGGGCGAGACCCAGTACTTC,CASSPPASGGETQYF
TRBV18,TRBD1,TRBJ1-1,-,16,TGTGCCAGCTCACCTACCCTAGGGACAGCGAACACTGAAGCTTTCTTT,CASSPTLGTANTEAFF
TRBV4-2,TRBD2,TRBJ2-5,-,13,TGTGCCAGCAGCCAGGGCCTAGCGGGGACCCAGTACTTC,CASSQGLAGTQYF
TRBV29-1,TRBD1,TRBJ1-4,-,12,TGCAGCGCGGGACAGACTAATGAAAAACTGTTTTTT,CSAGQTNEKLFF
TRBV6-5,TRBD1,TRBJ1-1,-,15,TGTGCCAGCAGAAACGAGGGGGCGCAAGGCACTGAAGCTTTCTTT,CASRNEGAQGTEAFF
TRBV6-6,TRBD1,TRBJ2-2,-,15,TGTGCCAGCACCCAGGACAGGACGAACACCGGGGAGCTGTTTTTT,CASTQDRTNTGELFF